This TCR beta chain was identified during a study of shared clonotypes between healthy human individuals. CD4+ cells were split into CD45RA+ naive and CD45RA-negative memory subsets. This table comes from immunoSEQ multiplex PCR, and its TCRdb copy is limited to in-frame clones, with some not included. The profile covers nearly 750,000 clones, with approximately 72% appearing a single time and approximately 1.7% taken by the ten largest. This sequence was found in a woman in her twenties or thirties in good health. What was sequenced was memory CD4+ T cells sorted from blood. The subset here: CD45RA-negative fraction.

The CDR3 DNA sequence: TGTGCCTGGAGAGGATCAGGTCACAATGAGCAGTTCTTC. Translated, it gives CAWRGSGHNEQFF. J is TRBJ2-1 and V is TRBV30; no definite D call. Trimming took off 3 bases at V and 5 bases at J, with 11 bases between the two ends. CDR1 is GTSNPN and CDR2 is SVGIG in the germline V gene (reference sequence). The CDR3 has 13 residues.